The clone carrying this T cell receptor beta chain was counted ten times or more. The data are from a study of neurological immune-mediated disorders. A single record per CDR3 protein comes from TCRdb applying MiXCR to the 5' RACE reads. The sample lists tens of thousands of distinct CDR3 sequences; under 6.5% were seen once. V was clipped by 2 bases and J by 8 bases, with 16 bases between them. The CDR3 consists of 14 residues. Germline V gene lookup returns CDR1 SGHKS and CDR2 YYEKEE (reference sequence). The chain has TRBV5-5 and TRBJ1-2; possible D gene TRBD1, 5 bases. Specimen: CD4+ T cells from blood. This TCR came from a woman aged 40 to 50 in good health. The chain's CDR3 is CASSFQLRGDGYTF. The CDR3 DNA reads TGTGCCAGCAGCTTCCAGTTGAGGGGCGACGGCTACACCTTC.